Shown below are 25 T cell receptor beta chains from a single sample sequenced in a study of T cell repertoires in cytomegalovirus infection (dated by TCRdb to between 2018 and 2021). The listed sequencing device is Illumina HiSeq 1500. The public sequencing data were trimmed at Q25 with fastp and processed into clonotypes with MiXCR by TCRdb, which kept only in-frame beta chains. Entries are consolidated by CDR3 protein sequence, retaining the most common genes and DNA. This sample is represented by around 180,000 distinct CDR3 sequences; approximately 19% of them were singletons. The ten top clones hold less than 3.5% of the sample. Specimen: PBMCs. These receptors originate from a human donor in good health (CMV status not recorded). Some clones in this sample may be carry-over from other donors' samples.

This clonotype occurred many times. The chain employs TRBV7-8 and TRBJ2-7; no reliable D call. The V end lost 5 bases, the J end lost 3 bases, and 11 bases lay between the germline ends. CDR1 is SGHVS and CDR2 is FQNEAQ in the germline V gene. The CDR3 is 13 amino acids. CDR3 sequence: CASSPVPSYEQYF. CDR3 bases: TGTGCCAGCAGCCCCGTCCCGAGCTACGAGCAGTACTTC.

This chain uses TRBV2 with TRBJ2-2, with no clear D. This CDR3 comprises 15 residues. The V end lost 2 bases, the J end lost 5 bases, and 12 bases lay between the germline ends. Germline CDR1 is SNHLY and CDR2 is FYNNEI. CDR3 protein: CASSEMGFGTGELFF. CDR3 nucleotide sequence: TGTGCCAGCAGTGAAATGGGGTTCGGGACCGGGGAGCTGTTTTTT.

There are a few counts of this clonotype. The V gene is TRBV28, the J gene TRBJ1-2; D remains unclear. V dropped 8 bases and J dropped 8 bases, with 24 bases sitting between them. The CDR3 sequence is 15 residues long. Germline V gene lookup returns CDR1 MDHEN and CDR2 SYDVKM. This CDR3 reads CASRAAIGTAIGYTF. In DNA, the CDR3 is TGTGCCAGCCGAGCGGCTATCGGTACTGCCATCGGCTACACCTTC.

The V call is TRBV6-1, the J call TRBJ1-5, with D unresolved. Germline lookup yields CDR1 MNHNS and CDR2 SASEGT. This CDR3 region has 15 residues. The germline V and J ends were trimmed by 3 bases and 6 bases, with 15 bases remaining between them. CDR3 nucleotide sequence: TGTGCCAGCAGTGATCGGGTATTTAGCTCTCAGCCCCAGCATTTT. Encoded protein: CASSDRVFSSQPQHF.

This clonotype was found a few times. V usage is TRBV12-3 or TRBV12-4 and J usage is TRBJ2-7, with 9 bases lining up with TRBD1. The CDR3 runs to 14 residues. J lost 0 bases, V lost 6 bases, and 3 bases had no gene match. This CDR3 reads CASSGTGNSYEQYF. The CDR3 region has the DNA TGTGCCAGCAGCGGGACAGGGAACTCCTACGAGCAGTACTTC.

This clonotype came up a few times. V and J are TRBV4-1 and TRBJ1-2, with D perhaps TRBD1 (6 bases). The germline CDR1 and CDR2 sequences are MGHRA and YSYEKL. V lost 1 base and J lost 5, with 11 bases in between. CDR3 length: 14 amino acids. CDR3 nucleotide sequence: TGCGCCAGCAGCCAAGGGACAGTTCGGTATGGCTACACCTTC. It encodes CASSQGTVRYGYTF.

The chain links TRBV7-9 to TRBJ2-6, with D possibly matching TRBD1 (6 bases). Germline CDR1 is SEHNR and CDR2 is FQNEAQ (reference sequence). V shed 2 bases and J shed 2 bases, with 19 bases lying between them. CDR3 length equals 19 residues. The CDR3 DNA sequence: TGTGCCAGCAGCTTAACTTTTGGGTCACAGGGAACTGGGGCCAACGTCCTGACTTTC. Amino acids: CASSLTFGSQGTGANVLTF.

This clonotype has just a few counts. V gene TRBV2 combines with J gene TRBJ1-3; 7 bases line up with TRBD1. This CDR3 has 16 amino acids. V gave up 4 bases and J gave up 0 bases; unmatched junction bases: 6. Germline assignment: CDR1 SNHLY and CDR2 FYNNEI. CDR3 in amino acids: CASSGDSPRSGNTIYF. Written as DNA, the CDR3 is TGTGCCAGCAGTGGGGACAGCCCGCGCTCTGGAAACACCATATATTTT.

This clonotype was seen a handful of times. This chain links TRBV5-1 with TRBJ2-5, with 8 bases that match TRBD1. The CDR3 is 15 amino acids. The germline V gene has CDR1 SGHRS and CDR2 YFSETQ. V gave up 5 bases and J gave up 2 bases; unmatched junction bases: 8. CDR3 loop: CASSRGTGLQETQYF. The CDR3 DNA reads TGCGCCAGCAGTCGCGGGACAGGTTTACAAGAGACCCAGTACTTC.

This clonotype showed up many times. The rearrangement joins TRBV5-1 to TRBJ2-7; D perhaps matches TRBD1 (7 bases). Germline V gene lookup returns CDR1 SGHRS and CDR2 YFSETQ. V was pared by 2 bases and J by 3 bases, with 18 bases between. This CDR3 has 16 residues. Here the CDR3 reads CASSLGGTAAGYEQYF. DNA of the CDR3: TGCGCCAGCAGCTTAGGAGGGACAGCGGCGGGCTACGAGCAGTACTTC.

CDR3 coding DNA: TGTGCCAGCAGCTTTGGTCGGGGTAGAGATTCACCCCTCCACTTT. It encodes CASSFGRGRDSPLHF. The rearrangement joins TRBV7-6 to TRBJ1-6, with D hard to call. Germline values: CDR1 SGHVS, CDR2 FNYEAQ. The CDR3 consists of 15 residues. The ends were cut back, 3 bases at V and 8 bases at J, with 14 bases in the middle.

This chain links TRBV12-3 or TRBV12-4 with TRBJ1-1; D uncertain. This CDR3 is built from 12 residues. V gave up 6 bases and J gave up 1 base, with 6 bases separating them. Written as DNA, the CDR3 is TGTGCCAGCAGCATCAGGAACACTGAAGCTTTCTTT. Its translation is CASSIRNTEAFF.

This clonotype was detected only a few times. The genes are TRBV6-5 and TRBJ1-1; D is ambiguous. The CDR3 has 12 residues. CDR1 and CDR2 (germline): MNHEY, SVGAGI. V was cut by 2 bases and J by 7 bases, with 8 bases left in between. The CDR3 reads CASSYGGSEAFF. CDR3 bases: TGTGCCAGCAGTTACGGAGGGAGTGAAGCTTTCTTT.

This clonotype showed up just once. A much larger clone lies one base from this, so it may be a read error. This chain connects TRBV12-3 or TRBV12-4 to TRBJ2-7; 7 bases fit TRBD1. The CDR3 is 14 residues long. The trim removed 5 bases at V and 5 bases at J, leaving 9 bases unmatched. CDR3 DNA: TGTGCCAGCAGTCCCTTGGGACAGATCAACGAGCAGTACTTC. Residues: CASSPLGQINEQYF.

J is TRBJ1-1 and V is TRBV29-1, with a tentative D call TRBD1 (5 bases). The CDR3 length is 12 residues. The V gene lost 4 bases and the J gene lost 1 base, with 7 bases spanning the gap. The germline gives CDR1 SQVTM, CDR2 ANQGSEA. The CDR3 loop is CSVGGGNTEAFF. As DNA, the CDR3 is TGCAGCGTTGGGGGCGGGAACACTGAAGCTTTCTTT.

This rearrangement joins TRBV2 to TRBJ1-1; perhaps TRBD1 as D (5 bases). Trimming cost V 3 bases and J 3 bases, with 8 bases left between them. The CDR3 spans 13 residues. Germline values: CDR1 SNHLY, CDR2 FYNNEI. CDR3 protein: CASSDGRDTEAFF. The CDR3, as DNA: TGTGCCAGCAGTGACGGCAGGGACACTGAAGCTTTCTTT.

By frequency in the sample, this clonotype is medium-sized. The chain joins TRBV7-2 to TRBJ1-3, with 7 bases lining up with TRBD1. Germline V gene sequence: CDR1 SGHTA, CDR2 FQGNSA. After removal of 3 bases from V and 13 bases from J, the junction contained 24 bases not matched to a gene. This CDR3 contains 18 residues. CDR3 in amino acids: CASSLGPGQTSGPNRIYF. The CDR3 DNA follows: TGTGCCAGCAGCTTGGGGCCGGGACAGACAAGTGGCCCCAATAGGATATATTTT. The full variable domain, with the rest looked up from reference TRBV7-2 and TRBJ1-3, is GAGVSQSPSNKVTEKGKDVELRCDPISGHTALYWYRQSLGQGLEFLIYFQGNSAPDKSGLPSDRFSAERTGGSVSTLTIQRTQQEDSAVYLCASSLGPGQTSGPNRIYFGEGSWLTVV.

This clonotype was detected once. The CDR3 nucleotides read TGTGCCAGCAGTAGGACTAGCGGCCCTCATCCCTACGAGCAGTACTTC. Translating gives CASSRTSGPHPYEQYF. The chain combines TRBV6-2 or TRBV6-3 with TRBJ2-7; 10 bases line up with TRBD2. CDR3 size: 16 residues. CDR1 is MNHEY and CDR2 is SVGEGT in the germline V gene. J lost 2 bases, V lost 5 bases, and 9 bases had no gene match.

V gene TRBV12-3 or TRBV12-4 combines with J gene TRBJ1-6; D is undetermined. Between the trimmed V and J ends, which lost 5 bases and 9 bases, there was a span of 8 bases. This CDR3 is 12 amino acids long. This CDR3 reads CASSRMGSPLHF. CDR3 DNA sequence: TGTGCCAGCAGTCGAATGGGTTCACCCCTCCACTTT.

This clonotype appeared many times. The chain employs TRBV12-3 or TRBV12-4 and TRBJ1-1, with 11 bases aligning to TRBD1. The CDR3 spans 15 residues. With V trimmed by 5 bases and J by 7 bases, 9 bases remained unmatched. The CDR3: CASSQGQGAPGEAFF. The CDR3 DNA is TGTGCCAGCAGTCAAGGACAGGGGGCGCCTGGTGAAGCTTTCTTT.

V and J are TRBV5-6 and TRBJ2-1; D is possibly TRBD2 (6 bases). The CDR3 sequence is 16 residues long. Deletions cut 4 bases from V and 0 bases from J, with 14 bases between. Germline V gene lookup returns CDR1 SGHDT and CDR2 YYEEEE. In nucleotides, the CDR3 is TGTGCCAGCAGCCACGTAGGGAGGAGCTCCTACAATGAGCAGTTCTTC. It specifies CASSHVGRSSYNEQFF.

Many counts were recorded for this clonotype. The gene calls are TRBV7-2 and TRBJ2-7, with D possibly being TRBD2 (5 bases). The CDR3 sequence is 15 residues long. The V gene lost 0 bases and the J gene lost 2 bases, with 11 bases spanning the gap. The germline CDR1 and CDR2 sequences are SGHTA and FQGNSA. Here the CDR3 DNA reads TGTGCCAGCAGCTTAGCGGGAGAATCCACCTACGAGCAGTACTTC. As protein: CASSLAGESTYEQYF. The full variable domain, rest sourced from reference TRBV7-2 and TRBJ2-7, is GAGVSQSPSNKVTEKGKDVELRCDPISGHTALYWYRQSLGQGLEFLIYFQGNSAPDKSGLPSDRFSAERTGGSVSTLTIQRTQQEDSAVYLCASSLAGESTYEQYFGPGTRLTVT.

The chain combines TRBV9 with TRBJ1-1, with no clear D. This CDR3 spans 15 amino acids. Germline V gene lookup returns CDR1 SGDLS and CDR2 YYNGEE. The V end was cut by 4 bases, the J end by 1 base, with 14 bases between. Written as DNA, the CDR3 is TGTGCCAGCAGCTCCCATCGGTTAGGGAACACTGAAGCTTTCTTT. Translating gives CASSSHRLGNTEAFF.

This clonotype was seen only a few times. J is TRBJ1-1 and V is TRBV4-3, with 7 bases identical to TRBD1. The V gene's germline CDR1 is LGHNA and CDR2 YSLEER. This CDR3 is built from 14 residues. Trimming at V came to 1 base and at J to 6 bases, leaving 5 bases not matched to a gene. The CDR3 loop reads CASSQGFRGAEAFF. The CDR3 region has the DNA TGCGCCAGCAGCCAAGGTTTCAGGGGGGCTGAAGCTTTCTTT.

This clonotype has just a few counts. This chain connects TRBV2 to TRBJ1-1; 9 bases map to TRBD1. After removal of 1 base from V and 5 bases from J, the junction contained 2 bases not matched to a gene. CDR1 is SNHLY and CDR2 is FYNNEI in the germline V gene. The CDR3 is 14 amino acids. This CDR3 is CASSEGDRATEAFF. In DNA, the CDR3 is TGTGCCAGCAGTGAAGGGGACAGGGCGACTGAAGCTTTCTTT.